These 30 T cell receptor beta chains were all obtained from the same sample, sequenced in a study of cytomegalovirus exposure and HLA in healthy donors. This PCR relied on a set of 60 Vbeta primers and 13 Jbeta primers. Method: immunoSEQ multiplex PCR; TCRdb's copy keeps in-frame clones and lacks some. The sample has around 180,000 clones, around four fifths seen once. The sequencing sample was made of PBMCs. Receptor source: a woman in her forties or fifties in good health and CMV-seropositive.

The DNA of the CDR3 is TGTGCCAGCAGCTCCCCGCAGGGGGGAACCTACGAGCAGTACTTC. Its translation is CASSSPQGGTYEQYF. The chain combines TRBV7-6 with TRBJ2-7, with D perhaps TRBD1 (7 bases). CDR3 length: 15 amino acids. Germline V CDR1 and CDR2: SGHVS, FNYEAQ. Trimming cost V 4 bases and J 2 bases, with 15 bases left between them. Looking up the rest from reference TRBV7-6 and TRBJ2-7 gives the full variable domain: GAGVSQSPRYKVTKRGQDVALRCDPISGHVSLYWYRQALGQGPEFLTYFNYEAQQDKSGLPNDRFSAERPEGSISTLTIQRTEQRDSAMYRCASSSPQGGTYEQYFGPGTRLTVT.

The rearrangement links TRBV6-1 to TRBJ1-5; 11 bases match TRBD1. The CDR3 extends over 15 amino acids. With 4 bases clipped from V and 5 bases from J, the junction kept 4 bases outside the gene matches. Germline V gene sequence: CDR1 MNHNS, CDR2 SASEGT. CDR3 coding DNA: TGTGCCAGCAGTGGGTGGGACAGGGGGGATCAGCCCCAGCATTTT. Residues: CASSGWDRGDQPQHF.

The genes are TRBV2 and TRBJ1-1; TRBD1 matches at 7 bases. V lost 4 bases to trimming and J lost 1 base; unmatched junction nucleotides: 6. Germline V gene sequence: CDR1 SNHLY, CDR2 FYNNEI. CDR3 length: 15 residues. Here the CDR3 reads CASSVTQGTNTEAFF. CDR3 nucleotide sequence: TGTGCCAGCAGTGTCACACAGGGGACGAACACTGAAGCTTTCTTT.

This chain links TRBV5-1 with TRBJ1-2; 7 positions agree with TRBD1. Germline loops: CDR1 SGHRS, CDR2 YFSETQ. The CDR3 is 15 amino acids. The junction had 10 bases not matched to a gene; V was cut back by 7 bases and J by 1 base. CDR3 DNA: TGCGCCAGCGCCAGGGGGGCTGGGGGTAACTATGGCTACACCTTC. Translating gives CASARGAGGNYGYTF.

The chain uses TRBV7-8 and TRBJ2-7; 8 nucleotides agree with TRBD1. Germline loops: CDR1 SGHVS, CDR2 FQNEAQ. The CDR3 contains 17 residues. Losses at the gene ends were 3 bases for V and 4 bases for J; bases not matched to a gene: 14. The CDR3 DNA is TGTGCCAGCAGCTTTACAACCAGGACAGGGATGGTATACGAGCAGTACTTC. As protein: CASSFTTRTGMVYEQYF.

This clone is a singleton in its sample. V and J are TRBV7-3 and TRBJ1-1; perhaps TRBD1 as D (5 bases). V was shortened by 6 bases and J by 11 bases, with 16 bases between the two germline ends. The length of the CDR3 is 12 residues. Germline V gene data show CDR1 as SGHTA and CDR2 as FQGTGA. The CDR3 bases are TGTGCCAGCAGTACCAAGGCGGGGCCGGCTTTCTTT. Amino acids: CASSTKAGPAFF. Looking up the rest from reference TRBV7-3 and TRBJ1-1 gives the full variable domain: GAGVSQTPSNKVTEKGKYVELRCDPISGHTALYWYRQSLGQGPEFLIYFQGTGAADDSGLPNDRFFAVRPEGSVSTLKIQRTERGDSAVYLCASSTKAGPAFFGQGTRLTVV.

This rearrangement joins TRBV30 to TRBJ1-2; D is perhaps TRBD1 (6 bases). This CDR3 is built from 14 residues. Germline loops: CDR1 GTSNPN, CDR2 SVGIG (reference sequence). V lost 5 bases and J 2 bases, leaving 15 bases between the germline ends. The CDR3 sequence is CAWVRTAVNYGYTF. In nucleotides, the CDR3 is TGTGCCTGGGTTAGGACAGCCGTAAACTATGGCTACACCTTC.

Of note for this clone: An end of the junction does not agree with germline; a read error may underlie this. The J gene is TRBJ1-1, the V gene TRBV30, with unresolved D. The CDR3 runs to 14 residues. Germline lookup yields CDR1 GTSNPN and CDR2 SVGIG (reference sequence). In DNA form, the CDR3 reads TGTGCCTGGAGTGTACTTCGGGATTTTACTGTAGCTTTCTTT. Its protein is CAWSVLRDFTVAFF.

The chain is built from TRBV4-2 and TRBJ2-1; 8 bases line up with TRBD2. The V segment lost 4 bases and the J segment 6 bases; nucleotides outside the gene matches: 14. From germline, CDR1 is LGHNA and CDR2 YNFKEQ. The CDR3 is 17 amino acids. The CDR3, as DNA: TGTGCCAGCAGCCGGGACACGACTCGGGGGGGCTTCAATGAGCAGTTCTTC. It codes for CASSRDTTRGGFNEQFF.

CDR3 protein: CASSPVTGGETQYF. CDR3 DNA sequence: TGTGCCAGCAGCCCTGTCACGGGGGGGGAGACCCAGTACTTC. The rearrangement joins TRBV5-6 to TRBJ2-5, with TRBD2 matching 8 bases. V was pared by 4 bases and J by 5 bases, with 7 bases of the junction left unmatched. CDR3 length: 14 amino acids. The germline V gene has CDR1 SGHDT and CDR2 YYEEEE.

The CDR3 reads CASSLAQGNQPQHF. The CDR3 DNA is TGTGCCAGCAGTTTAGCACAGGGTAATCAGCCCCAGCATTTT. The chain combines TRBV6-5 with TRBJ1-5; perhaps TRBD1 as D (6 bases). The germline V gene has CDR1 MNHEY and CDR2 SVGAGI. With 4 bases removed from V and 4 bases from J, the gap between germline ends came to 11 bases. The CDR3 is made up of 14 amino acids.

This clone showed up just a few times. This chain joins TRBV11-2 and TRBJ2-2, with 12 bases identical to TRBD2. J gave up 5 bases and V 5 bases, and 6 bases lay outside the gene matches. Looked up from germline, CDR1 is SGHAT and CDR2 is FQNNGV. This CDR3 is built from 16 residues. CDR3 amino acids: CASSGGLAGGTGELFF. The CDR3 nucleotides are TGTGCCAGCAGCGGAGGGCTAGCGGGGGGGACCGGGGAGCTGTTTTTT.

The table lists this clone with a count of one. The V and J genes are TRBV4-1 and TRBJ2-5, with unresolved D. V was pared by 1 base and J by 11 bases, with 8 bases between. The CDR3 covers 11 residues. Germline values: CDR1 MGHRA, CDR2 YSYEKL. CDR3 loop: CASSQGSEQYF. The CDR3 region has the DNA TGCGCCAGCAGCCAAGGGTCTGAGCAGTACTTC.

The DNA of the CDR3 is TGCGCCAGCAGCGCGGAGACAGGGGGCCTCCGTGGCTACACCTTC. It encodes CASSAETGGLRGYTF. V is TRBV5-1 and J is TRBJ1-2, with 10 bases that match TRBD1. V shed 4 bases, J shed 7 bases, and the junction held 10 bases outside the gene matches. The germline V gene encodes CDR1 SGHRS and CDR2 YFSETQ. The CDR3 extends over 15 amino acids.

V and J are TRBV4-2 and TRBJ1-1; D gene ambiguous. Germline CDR1 and CDR2: LGHNA and YNFKEQ. The CDR3 is made up of 12 amino acids. V lost 1 base and J lost 7, with 7 bases in between. The CDR3 loop is CASSQGEGEAFF. The CDR3 nucleotides read TGTGCCAGCAGCCAAGGCGAGGGTGAAGCTTTCTTT.

The CDR3 bases are TGCGCCAGCAGCTTGGGGAGCGGGGGGCAGGAGGAGCAGTACTTC. Amino acids: CASSLGSGGQEEQYF. V usage is TRBV5-1 and J usage is TRBJ2-7; 9 bases align to TRBD2. The V segment lost 0 bases and the J segment 7 bases; nucleotides outside the gene matches: 8. The CDR3 is 15 residues long. From germline, CDR1 is SGHRS and CDR2 YFSETQ.

The chain links TRBV15 to TRBJ2-1; a possible D gene is TRBD2 (6 bases). Germline lookup yields CDR1 LNHNV and CDR2 YYDKDF (reference sequence). The CDR3 covers 15 residues. With 0 bases removed from V and 9 bases from J, the gap between germline ends came to 15 bases. The CDR3 DNA sequence: TGTGCCACCAGCAGAGATCGGGGCGGGGTAGCTGAGCAGTTCTTC. This sequence encodes CATSRDRGGVAEQFF.

This clone occurred once. This chain connects TRBV9 to TRBJ2-1; D may be TRBD2 (6 bases). From germline, CDR1 is SGDLS and CDR2 YYNGEE. The CDR3 contains 16 residues. Between the trimmed V and J ends, which lost 2 bases and 4 bases, there was a span of 16 bases. The CDR3 coding sequence is TGTGCCAGCAGCGTTACTACTAGCAGCCTTTACAATGAGCAGTTCTTC. Protein product: CASSVTTSSLYNEQFF.

The chain combines TRBV5-1 with TRBJ1-2; D remains unclear. CDR3 length equals 14 residues. V was trimmed by 2 bases and J by 4 bases, leaving 12 bases between them. CDR1 SGHRS and CDR2 YFSETQ come from the germline V gene. The CDR3 loop reads CASSFRPAGYGYTF. CDR3 DNA: TGCGCCAGCAGCTTTCGGCCCGCGGGCTATGGCTACACCTTC.

The chain joins TRBV7-9 to TRBJ2-1; 8 positions agree with TRBD2. The CDR3 covers 16 residues. V was pared by 1 base and J by 7 bases, with 9 bases of the junction left unmatched. Germline CDR1 SEHNR, CDR2 FQNEAQ (reference sequence). Here the CDR3 reads CASSLVGLSGGNEQFF. CDR3 DNA sequence: TGTGCCAGCAGCTTAGTCGGACTCTCGGGGGGGAATGAGCAGTTCTTC.

V and J are TRBV6-7 and TRBJ2-2, with 8 positions matching TRBD1. TRBV6-7 falls under the ORF class, with uncertain function. This CDR3 is built from 15 residues. The V segment lost 6 bases and the J segment 2 bases; nucleotides outside the gene matches: 5. The DNA for the CDR3 is TGTGCCAGCAGGTCCAGGGGGCCTAACACCGGGGAGCTGTTTTTT. This codes for CASRSRGPNTGELFF.

The rearrangement uses TRBV6-5 and TRBJ2-5; the match to TRBD2 covers 12 bases. The CDR3 is made up of 16 amino acids. The germline gives CDR1 MNHEY, CDR2 SVGAGI. V gave up 0 bases and J gave up 5 bases; unmatched junction bases: 4. The CDR3 bases are TGTGCCAGCAGTTACTCAACTAGCGGGGGGATGGAGACCCAGTACTTC. This sequence encodes CASSYSTSGGMETQYF.

The chain employs TRBV30 and TRBJ1-1; D possibly corresponds to TRBD1 (5 bases). V was shortened by 1 base and J by 11 bases, with 14 bases between the two germline ends. The CDR3 extends over 12 amino acids. CDR1 and CDR2 (germline): GTSNPN, SVGIG (reference sequence). CDR3 sequence reads: CAWSGPWEGAFF. In nucleotides, the CDR3 is TGTGCCTGGAGTGGACCATGGGAGGGGGCTTTCTTT.

The rearrangement uses TRBV11-2 and TRBJ1-6; D uncertain. Trimming left V 1 base short and J 0 bases short, with 4 bases between. Germline CDR1 is SGHAT and CDR2 is FQNNGV. This CDR3 comprises 15 residues. The CDR3 DNA is TGTGCCAGCAGCTTAGGGAGCTCCTATAATTCACCCCTCCACTTT. This translates into CASSLGSSYNSPLHF.

This rearrangement joins TRBV5-6 to TRBJ2-5, with a weak D call TRBD2 (7 bases). Trimming pared 4 bases from V and 5 bases from J, leaving 15 bases between. This CDR3 has 14 residues. Per germline, CDR1 SGHDT and CDR2 YYEEEE. The CDR3 DNA sequence: TGTGCCAGCAGCGGGGACACCGGGGGGGAGACCCAGTACTTC. It specifies CASSGDTGGETQYF.

The V call is TRBV27, the J call TRBJ1-6, with TRBD1 as a possible D gene (6 bases). The CDR3 sequence is 15 residues long. Looked up from germline, CDR1 is MNHEY and CDR2 is SMNVEV (reference sequence). With 6 bases removed from V and 8 bases from J, the gap between germline ends came to 17 bases. The CDR3 region has the DNA TGTGCCAGCAGAACAGGGACCCGAGTGGATTCACCCCTCCACTTT. Amino acids: CASRTGTRVDSPLHF.

The rearrangement uses TRBV2 and TRBJ2-2; 12 bases line up with TRBD1. The CDR3 is made up of 14 amino acids. V was clipped by 6 bases and J by 6 bases; unmatched bases: 2. Germline V gene sequence: CDR1 SNHLY, CDR2 FYNNEI. CDR3 sequence reads: CASRGTGGSGELFF. CDR3 nucleotide sequence: TGTGCCAGCAGAGGGACAGGGGGCTCCGGGGAGCTGTTTTTT.

Details on this clone: At the DNA level, this CDR3 is encoded by other sequences in the same sample as well. The rearrangement joins TRBV6-5 to TRBJ2-1; D is undetermined. The CDR3 consists of 13 residues. Germline CDR1 reads MNHEY; CDR2 reads SVGAGI. Trimming took 0 bases from V and 5 from J, leaving 5 bases between them. The CDR3 reads CASSYSRDNEQFF. As DNA, the CDR3 is TGTGCCAGCAGTTACTCTCGAGACAATGAGCAGTTCTTC.

The chain links TRBV11-2 to TRBJ1-4; 9 bases match TRBD1. Per germline, CDR1 SGHAT and CDR2 FQNNGV. Trimming at V came to 5 bases and at J to 8 bases, leaving 6 bases not matched to a gene. The CDR3 has 14 residues. The CDR3 DNA follows: TGTGCCAGCAGCCCAGACAGGGGGAACGAAAAACTGTTTTTT. It codes for CASSPDRGNEKLFF.

V and J are TRBV5-4 and TRBJ2-7, with TRBD2 as a possible D gene (5 bases). The ends were cut back, 4 bases at V and 7 bases at J, with 15 bases in the middle. The CDR3 is made up of 13 amino acids. Germline assignment: CDR1 SGHNT and CDR2 YYREEE (reference sequence). The CDR3 loop reads CASSDRRSREQYF. CDR3 nucleotides: TGTGCCAGCAGCGATCGGAGGAGCCGGGAGCAGTACTTC.